The next 20 T cell receptor beta chains were all read from a single sample in a study of radiation and T cells in renal cell carcinoma. Produced via immunoSEQ multiplex PCR; TCRdb's table is partial and in-frame only. Here the sample spans roughly 58,000 clones, approximately 80% being singletons. Time point noted: blood 4 weeks post-SBRT, at nephrectomy. Treatment denoted: 15 Gy SBRT to primary tumor, nephrectomy 4 weeks later. Here the sequenced sample was blood, taken from a patient whose treatment included radiotherapy and nephrectomy. These receptors came from a man between 60 and 75 years old with renal cell carcinoma.

This rearrangement joins TRBV7-9 to TRBJ2-1; D gene uncertain. V was cut by 2 bases and J by 4 bases, with 3 bases left in between. The V gene's germline CDR1 is SEHNR and CDR2 FQNEAQ (reference sequence). The CDR3 covers 12 residues. Here the CDR3 reads CASSLFYNEQFF. CDR3 in DNA: TGTGCCAGCAGCTTATTTTACAATGAGCAGTTCTTC. The full variable domain, rest sourced from reference TRBV7-9 and TRBJ2-1, is DTGVSQNPRHKITKRGQNVTFRCDPISEHNRLYWYRQTLGQGPEFLTYFQNEAQLEKSRLLSDRFSAERPKGSFSTLEIQRTEQGDSAMYLCASSLFYNEQFFGPGTRLTVL.

The rearrangement links TRBV5-1 to TRBJ2-1; 10 bases align to TRBD1. Per germline, CDR1 SGHRS and CDR2 YFSETQ. There are 12 residues in the CDR3. Unmatched junction bases numbered 4, after V lost 2 bases and J lost 14 bases. CDR3 DNA: TGCGCCAGCAGCTTCATAGGGACAGGGGAGTTCTTC. Translated, it gives CASSFIGTGEFF.

The chain is built from TRBV4-3 and TRBJ2-6, with a possible D match to TRBD2 (5 bases). Germline V gene data show CDR1 as LGHNA and CDR2 as YSLEER. V lost 0 bases and J 3 bases, leaving 9 bases between the germline ends. CDR3 length: 16 residues. The CDR3 loop reads CASSQEGEGGANVLTF. CDR3 DNA: TGCGCCAGCAGCCAAGAGGGAGAGGGTGGGGCCAACGTCCTGACTTTC.

The chain recombines TRBV10-3 with TRBJ2-2; 7 bases are shared with TRBD1. The CDR3 covers 16 residues. CDR1 and CDR2 (germline): ENHRY, SYGVKD. J gave up 3 bases and V 8 bases, and 12 bases lay outside the gene matches. The CDR3 loop is CAIAQFGQGDTGELFF. CDR3 sequence (DNA): TGTGCCATCGCTCAGTTCGGGCAGGGGGACACCGGGGAGCTGTTTTTT.

The rearrangement uses TRBV19 and TRBJ2-5; D assignment may be TRBD1 or TRBD2 (6 bases each). CDR3 length equals 14 residues. Germline CDR1 is LNHDA and CDR2 is SQIVND (reference sequence). Trimming cost V 5 bases and J 4 bases, with 14 bases left between them. In DNA form, the CDR3 reads TGTGCCAGTAGTGCACTACAGGGAGGAGAGACCCAGTACTTC. It is translated as CASSALQGGETQYF.

The chain links TRBV6-1 to TRBJ1-1, with 9 positions matching TRBD1. Per the germline V gene, CDR1 is MNHNS and CDR2 is SASEGT. This CDR3 comprises 15 residues. V was pared by 5 bases and J by 1 base, with 5 bases of the junction left unmatched. The CDR3 reads CASSRETGGNTEAFF. The DNA of the CDR3 is TGTGCCAGCAGTCGCGAGACAGGGGGGAACACTGAAGCTTTCTTT.

This clone was recorded once. The gene calls are TRBV7-9 and TRBJ2-2; 9 bases fit TRBD2. The CDR3 loop spans 17 amino acids. Trimming took 5 bases from V and 0 from J; bases not matched to a gene: 7. Germline lookup yields CDR1 SEHNR and CDR2 FQNEAQ (reference sequence). The CDR3, as DNA: TGTGCCAGCAGCCCGCTAGCGGGGCTAGCGAACACCGGGGAGCTGTTTTTT. It encodes CASSPLAGLANTGELFF.

The chain combines TRBV4-1 with TRBJ2-4; 8 bases are shared with TRBD2. After removal of 4 bases from V and 1 base from J, the junction contained 6 bases not matched to a gene. The germline CDR1 and CDR2 sequences are MGHRA and YSYEKL. The CDR3 loop spans 16 amino acids. The CDR3 reads CASSPSSGPAKNIQYF. CDR3 DNA sequence: TGCGCCAGCAGCCCTTCTAGCGGGCCCGCCAAAAACATTCAGTACTTC.

This chain connects TRBV6-4 to TRBJ1-1; no firm D call. Trimming took 8 bases from V and 5 from J, leaving 18 bases between them. Germline V gene sequence: CDR1 MRHNA, CDR2 SNTAGT. The CDR3 totals 14 residues. CDR3 amino acids: CASSSEVGLTEAFF. DNA of the CDR3: TGTGCCAGCTCCTCCGAGGTGGGGTTGACTGAAGCTTTCTTT.

The chain has TRBV5-1 and TRBJ2-1; 14 nucleotides match TRBD2. V was clipped by 2 bases and J by 3 bases; unmatched bases: 7. The germline CDR1 and CDR2 sequences are SGHRS and YFSETQ. The CDR3 length is 18 residues. CDR3 in amino acids: CASSLGTSGGSGYNEQFF. As DNA, the CDR3 is TGCGCCAGCAGCTTAGGGACTAGCGGGGGTTCGGGCTACAATGAGCAGTTCTTC.

The CDR3 loop reads CASSEGTGTNQPQHF. The CDR3 DNA reads as TGTGCCAGCAGCGAGGGGACAGGCACCAATCAGCCCCAGCATTTT. The chain recombines TRBV9 with TRBJ1-5, with 8 bases identical to TRBD1. The CDR3 covers 15 residues. CDR1 is SGDLS, CDR2 YYNGEE, per germline. The V segment lost 3 bases and the J segment 3 bases; nucleotides outside the gene matches: 5. The full variable domain, in which reference TRBV9 and TRBJ1-5 provide the parts outside the CDR3, is DSGVTQTPKHLITATGQRVTLRCSPRSGDLSVYWYQQSLDQGLQFLIQYYNGEERAKGNILERFSAQQFPDLHSELNLSSLELGDSALYFCASSEGTGTNQPQHFGDGTRLSIL.

In DNA form, the CDR3 reads TGTGCTAGTGGCAGAACTTTAGCGTTCAATGAGCAGTTCTTC. Translated, it gives CASGRTLAFNEQFF. This chain links TRBV12-5 with TRBJ2-1, with a possible D match to TRBD2 (5 bases). Germline V gene data show CDR1 as LGHNT and CDR2 as FRNRAP. This CDR3 has 14 amino acids. V was clipped by 6 bases and J by 6 bases, with 15 bases between them.

The CDR3 is CASSLALGAREKLFF. In nucleotides, the CDR3 is TGCGCCAGCAGCTTGGCCTTAGGGGCGCGTGAAAAACTGTTTTTT. The gene calls are TRBV5-1 and TRBJ1-4, with D maybe TRBD1 (5 bases). The germline V gene encodes CDR1 SGHRS and CDR2 YFSETQ. V was cut by 0 bases and J by 7 bases, with 13 bases left in between. This CDR3 has 15 residues.

The chain combines TRBV27 with TRBJ1-5, with D possibly TRBD1 on 6 matching bases. The V gene lost 5 bases and the J gene lost 6 bases, with 17 bases spanning the gap. Germline V gene data show CDR1 as MNHEY and CDR2 as SMNVEV (reference sequence). The CDR3 consists of 15 residues. In nucleotides, the CDR3 is TGTGCCAGCAGTGGCGGGGTCGGGGGCACTCAGCCCCAGCATTTT. This codes for CASSGGVGGTQPQHF.

The V and J genes are TRBV7-2 and TRBJ2-1; 9 bases map to TRBD2. This CDR3 has 12 residues. V gave up 4 bases and J gave up 13 bases; unmatched junction bases: 5. Germline assignment: CDR1 SGHTA and CDR2 FQGNSA. CDR3 region: CASSSTAGGQFF. In DNA, the CDR3 is TGTGCCAGCAGCTCGACAGCGGGGGGCCAGTTCTTC. Complete variable domain (other parts from reference TRBV7-2 and TRBJ2-1): GAGVSQSPSNKVTEKGKDVELRCDPISGHTALYWYRQSLGQGLEFLIYFQGNSAPDKSGLPSDRFSAERTGGSVSTLTIQRTQQEDSAVYLCASSSTAGGQFFGPGTRLTVL.

The chain links TRBV12-5 to TRBJ1-5; D is undetermined. The germline V gene has CDR1 LGHNT and CDR2 FRNRAP. This CDR3 comprises 14 residues. Trimming pared 0 bases from V and 8 bases from J, leaving 11 bases between. Written as DNA, the CDR3 is TGTGCTAGTGGTTTGGTTACTGGGGTTGAGCCCCAGCATTTT. Protein sequence: CASGLVTGVEPQHF.

The chain is built from TRBV5-8 and TRBJ2-3, with 7 bases matching TRBD1. The CDR3 has 17 amino acids. Germline lookup yields CDR1 SGHTS and CDR2 YDEGEE. Losses at the gene ends were 1 base for V and 0 bases for J; bases not matched to a gene: 8. The CDR3 region has the DNA TGTGCCAGCAGCTTGCCCCGACAGGGTTTGAGCACAGATACGCAGTATTTT. This codes for CASSLPRQGLSTDTQYF.

The sample holds many counts of this clone. The rearrangement joins TRBV5-1 to TRBJ1-1; D gene unclear. V was pared by 4 bases and J by 1 base, with 14 bases between. Germline CDR1 and CDR2: SGHRS and YFSETQ. This CDR3 has 15 residues. The CDR3 here is CASSLEQPGNTEAFF. DNA of the CDR3: TGCGCCAGCAGCCTAGAACAGCCCGGGAACACTGAAGCTTTCTTT.

The chain recombines TRBV10-2 with TRBJ2-5, with D possibly being TRBD2 (6 bases). Germline V CDR1 and CDR2: WSHSY, SAAADI. Trimming removed 4 bases from V and 1 base from J, with 13 bases in between. CDR3 length: 15 amino acids. The DNA of the CDR3 is TGCGCCAGCAGTGCGGCTGGTAGCGGCCAAGAGACCCAGTACTTC. It codes for CASSAAGSGQETQYF.

This clone occurred once. V and J are TRBV9 and TRBJ1-2; D is perhaps TRBD1 (5 bases). V was trimmed by 3 bases and J by 5 bases, leaving 8 bases between them. The CDR3 is 12 amino acids. CDR1 is SGDLS and CDR2 is YYNGEE in the germline V gene. The CDR3 region has the DNA TGTGCCAGCAGCGACGGGGGGTATGGCTACACCTTC. Translation gives CASSDGGYGYTF.